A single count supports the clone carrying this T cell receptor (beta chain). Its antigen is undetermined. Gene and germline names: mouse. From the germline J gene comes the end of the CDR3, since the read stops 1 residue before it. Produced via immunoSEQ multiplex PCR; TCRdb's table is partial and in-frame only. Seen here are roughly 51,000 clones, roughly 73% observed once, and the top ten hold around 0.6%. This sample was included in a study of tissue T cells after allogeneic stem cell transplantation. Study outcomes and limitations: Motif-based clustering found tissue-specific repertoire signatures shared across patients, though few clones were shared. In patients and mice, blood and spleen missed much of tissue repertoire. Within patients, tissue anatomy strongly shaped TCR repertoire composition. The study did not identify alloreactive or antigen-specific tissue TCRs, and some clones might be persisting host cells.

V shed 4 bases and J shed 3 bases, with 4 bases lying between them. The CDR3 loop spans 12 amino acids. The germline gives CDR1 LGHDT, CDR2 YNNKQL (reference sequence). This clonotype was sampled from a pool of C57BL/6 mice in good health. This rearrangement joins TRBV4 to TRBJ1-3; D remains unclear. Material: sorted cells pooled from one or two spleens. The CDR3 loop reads CASSFNGNTLYF. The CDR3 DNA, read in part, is TGTGCCAGCAGCTTCAATGGAAATACGCTCTAT.